This T cell receptor (beta chain) was captured by sequencing in a study of OX40 agonist ivuxolimab in advanced cancers. Study-level findings and limits: More expanded clones were found, on average, in CD8+ than in CD4+ T cells.

A note on this clone: The antigen is unknown.

Clones were read by immunoSEQ multiplex PCR, and TCRdb kept only the in-frame ones, dropping some. The data show tens of thousands of clones, with approximately 85% seen just once and about a sixth held by the top ten. Sample: CD4+ or CD8+ T cells sorted from blood, taken in a trial of the OX40 agonist ivuxolimab. This clonotype was sampled from an adult with an advanced solid tumor such as melanoma, head and neck, liver or kidney cancer.

The CDR3 sequence is CASSPGTGYGKLFF. For the CDR3, the DNA is TGTGCCAGCAGCCCGGGGACAGGGTATGGAAAACTGTTTTTT. The rearrangement links TRBV5-6 to TRBJ1-4, with 9 nucleotides matching TRBD1. V lost 4 bases and J lost 10; bases outside the gene matches: 8. The CDR3 has 14 residues. The germline V gene encodes CDR1 SGHDT and CDR2 YYEEEE.